The rows below give T cell receptor beta chains drawn from one sample of a study of beta chain features in type 1 diabetes. TCRdb keeps only in-frame clones here, not all; method: immunoSEQ multiplex PCR. The repertoire includes roughly 350,000 clones, 9.5% to 12% of them detected once, and about 0.015% sits in the top ten. Input material: naive CD4+ T cells from blood. These receptor sequences come from a woman in her twenties or thirties in good health. The conserved cysteine and the conserved F or W are not part of the CDR3 here. D genes are given only for firm matches. Where a row states a size, it is once, few, many or the class of an expanded clone; other rows omit it.

TRBV15	TRBD2	few	ATSRDGRLAGADTQY
TRBV7-3	-	-	ASSLNRQETQY
TRBV9	TRBD1	-	ASSVGGQGSNGELF
TRBV28	TRBD2	few	ASSVAGGTYEQY
TRBV27	TRBD2	-	ASSRELAGGRDEQY
TRBV28	-	-	ASGIQRAAGGQF
TRBV30	TRBD1	-	AWILGQGARNEQF
TRBV10-3	TRBD1	few	AISGRDRSYEQY
TRBV10-3	TRBD2	few	ATQTSAQSSYNEQF
TRBV18	TRBD2	few	ASSPGEGSYNEQF
TRBV9	TRBD2	few	ASSVGLAAPVV
TRBV19	TRBD1	-	ASSSRQGRVVDTEAF
TRBV19	TRBD2	few	ASSIDHGRAYNEQF
TRBV4-2	TRBD2	few	ASSQDSEAGATDTQY
TRBV4-1	-	few	ASSQKRDNQETQY